This entry lists 14 T cell receptor beta chains sequenced from one sample in a study of spatial heterogeneity in lung cancer. Findings of the study overall: The study found that expanded intratumoral alpha and beta TCR counts tracked tumor mutation counts.

Which antigens these TCRs recognize remains unknown. In TCRdb, the 5' RACE reads were re-called with MiXCR into one record per CDR3 protein. Of about 13,000 distinct CDR3 sequences in the sample, about 6% are singletons; the top ten hold approximately 12%. The time point here: sample taken at primary tumor resection. The material was lung tumor tissue, obtained at surgery. Source of these receptors: a female donor with early-stage non-small cell lung cancer.

This clonotype was counted at least ten times. Because the library targeted alpha chains, this beta chain is an off-target read whose size means little. V and J are TRBV2 and TRBJ2-2; possible D gene TRBD1, 5 bases. The length of the CDR3 is 13 residues. Germline CDR1 is SNHLY and CDR2 is FYNNEI. Trimming took off 6 bases at V and 4 bases at J, with 9 bases between the two ends. The CDR3 loop is CASRQGSTGELFF. CDR3 DNA sequence: TGTGCCAGCAGGCAGGGAAGCACCGGGGAGCTGTTTTTT.

This clonotype appeared many times. In a library made to pick up alpha chains, this beta chain is a stray read with a size that means little. The J gene is TRBJ2-3, the V gene TRBV7-2; 9 nucleotides agree with TRBD2. Germline values: CDR1 SGHTA, CDR2 FQGNSA. The CDR3 covers 16 residues. V shed 3 bases and J 5 bases; nucleotides not matched to a gene: 9. The CDR3: CASSFGSGGVIDTQYF. The CDR3, as DNA: TGTGCCAGCAGCTTTGGTAGCGGGGGAGTCATAGATACGCAGTATTTT.

The sample holds many counts of this clonotype. Because the library targeted alpha chains, this beta chain is an off-target read whose size means little. The V and J genes are TRBV4-2 and TRBJ1-1, with TRBD1 matching 9 bases. Germline loops: CDR1 LGHNA, CDR2 YNFKEQ. Losses at the gene ends were 8 bases for V and 5 bases for J; bases not matched to a gene: 6. The CDR3 is made up of 13 amino acids. CDR3 sequence (DNA): TGTGCCAGCGGAGGGACAGGGAAAACTGAAGCTTTCTTT. Amino acids: CASGGTGKTEAFF.

This clonotype is judged medium-sized (0.01 to 0.1%). This beta chain is a stray read from a library made for alpha chains; its abundance is not meaningful. V is TRBV15 and J is TRBJ2-1; D assignment may be TRBD1 or TRBD2 (5 bases each). V shed 1 base and J shed 8 bases, with 27 bases lying between them. The CDR3 contains 19 residues. Germline values: CDR1 LNHNV, CDR2 YYDKDF (reference sequence). Written as DNA, the CDR3 is TGTGCCACCAGCAGAGGTGGACCGGGGCAGGTTTCGCCGGTCCATGAGCAGTTCTTC. Translated, it gives CATSRGGPGQVSPVHEQFF.

This clonotype showed up many times. This beta chain is an off-target read within a library intended for alpha chains, so its frequency means little. The chain employs TRBV5-1 and TRBJ2-7, with TRBD1 identical over 8 bases. J gave up 6 bases and V 5 bases, and 10 bases lay outside the gene matches. CDR1 and CDR2 from the germline V gene are SGHRS and YFSETQ. The length of the CDR3 is 14 residues. The CDR3 protein is CASSTGQGYIEQYF. For the CDR3, the DNA is TGCGCCAGCAGTACAGGACAGGGATACATCGAGCAGTACTTC.

This clonotype was counted many times. Since it is a stray read in a library aimed at alpha chains, this beta chain has a size that is not meaningful. The CDR3 reads CASSPGTSEQYF. Here the CDR3 DNA reads TGTGCCAGCAGCCCGGGGACTAGCGAGCAGTACTTC. This chain joins TRBV6-2 or TRBV6-3 and TRBJ2-7, with 8 bases lining up with TRBD2. There are 12 residues in the CDR3. Trimming cost V 6 bases and J 6 bases; bases outside gene matches: 4. In germline, CDR1 is MNHEY, CDR2 SVGEGT.

This clonotype came up many times. Because this beta chain is a stray read in a library intended to capture alpha chains, its abundance should not be given much weight. This rearrangement joins TRBV6-2 or TRBV6-3 to TRBJ2-3; a weak D match, TRBD1 (7 bases). V shed 6 bases and J shed 3 bases, with 13 bases lying between them. Germline V gene sequence: CDR1 MNHEY, CDR2 SVGEGT. The CDR3 has 14 amino acids. Here the CDR3 reads CASRLRGRTDTQYF. The CDR3 DNA follows: TGTGCCAGCAGGCTCAGGGGGAGGACAGATACGCAGTATTTT.

In its sample, this clonotype was seen many times. This beta chain is a stray sequence in a library constructed for alpha chains; its clone size is not meaningful. In nucleotides, the CDR3 is TGTGCCTGGAGTAGGGCCCGGGGGACCCAGTACTTC. It encodes CAWSRARGTQYF. The V gene is TRBV30, the J gene TRBJ2-5; possibly TRBD2 for D (5 bases). The CDR3 loop spans 12 amino acids. V dropped 2 bases and J dropped 7 bases, with 11 bases sitting between them. Germline values: CDR1 GTSNPN, CDR2 SVGIG (reference sequence).

This clonotype was counted many times. This beta chain slipped into a library made for alpha chains as a stray read, so its size is not meaningful. The chain is built from TRBV7-3 and TRBJ2-1, with D unresolved. The germline CDR1 and CDR2 sequences are SGHTA and FQGTGA. V was pared by 1 base and J by 9 bases, with 16 bases between. The length of the CDR3 is 15 residues. CDR3 sequence reads: CASSLNPPPSSEQFF. CDR3 nucleotide sequence: TGTGCCAGCAGCTTAAACCCACCGCCTTCCAGTGAGCAGTTCTTC. Together with reference TRBV7-3 and TRBJ2-1, the CDR3 gives the full variable domain: GAGVSQTPSNKVTEKGKYVELRCDPISGHTALYWYRQSLGQGPEFLIYFQGTGAADDSGLPNDRFFAVRPEGSVSTLKIQRTERGDSAVYLCASSLNPPPSSEQFFGPGTRLTVL.

This clonotype has at least ten counts. This beta chain is an unintended read in a library built for alpha chains; its size means little. CDR3 region: CSVKTGEAKNIQYF. The DNA for the CDR3 is TGCAGTGTGAAGACAGGGGAGGCCAAAAACATTCAGTACTTC. The chain has TRBV20-1 and TRBJ2-4; 8 positions agree with TRBD1. The length of the CDR3 is 14 residues. Germline CDR1 is DFQATT and CDR2 is SNEGSKA (reference sequence). J was trimmed by 1 base and V by 7 bases; bases with no gene match: 6.

This clonotype was seen repeatedly, ten times or more. For a library built for alpha chains, this beta chain is a stray read; little rests on its size. The gene calls are TRBV6-5 and TRBJ1-2, with TRBD1 as a possible D gene (5 bases). Germline CDR1 reads MNHEY; CDR2 reads SVGAGI. The CDR3 covers 14 residues. Trimming shortened V by 6 bases and J by 4 bases, and 15 bases separated the two germline ends. In DNA form, the CDR3 reads TGTGCCAGCAGGCCGCGTGGGGCTGTCTATGGCTACACCTTC. Translating it yields CASRPRGAVYGYTF.

Sample share makes this clonotype medium-sized. The library was prepared for alpha chains; this beta chain is a stray read, so its frequency means little. The rearrangement uses TRBV3-1 and TRBJ2-7, with 9 nucleotides matching TRBD2. V lost 4 bases to trimming and J lost 3 bases; unmatched junction nucleotides: 13. CDR1 and CDR2 from the germline V gene are LGHDT and YNNKEL (reference sequence). CDR3 size: 17 residues. Here the CDR3 reads CASSPAGGHSIGYEQYF. The CDR3 DNA is TGTGCCAGCAGCCCAGCGGGGGGTCATTCGATTGGCTACGAGCAGTACTTC.

This clonotype was detected many times. This beta chain slipped into a library made for alpha chains as a stray read, so its size is not meaningful. As DNA, the CDR3 is TGTGCCAGCAGCTACCCTCGGCAGGGGGCCGAAAAACTGTTTTTT. This gives the protein CASSYPRQGAEKLFF. This sequence joins TRBV7-9 and TRBJ1-4; 8 bases align to TRBD1. Trimming took 4 bases from V and 8 from J; bases not matched to a gene: 9. Germline V CDR1 and CDR2: SEHNR, FQNEAQ (reference sequence). This CDR3 region has 15 residues.

This clonotype showed up many times. The library was built for alpha chains, so this beta chain is an off-target read and its size means little. The chain carries TRBV5-4 and TRBJ2-4; TRBD1 might be the D (6 bases). Germline V gene sequence: CDR1 SGHNT, CDR2 YYREEE (reference sequence). V lost 2 bases to trimming and J lost 2 bases, with 8 bases between them. The CDR3 is 14 amino acids. CDR3 protein: CASSLRGTKNIQYF. The DNA of the CDR3 is TGTGCCAGCAGCTTAAGGGGGACCAAAAACATTCAGTACTTC. The whole variable domain, remainder taken from reference TRBV5-4 and TRBJ2-4, is ETGVTQSPTHLIKTRGQQVTLRCSSQSGHNTVSWYQQALGQGPQFIFQYYREEENGRGNFPPRFSGLQFPNYSSELNVNALELDDSALYLCASSLRGTKNIQYFGAGTRLSVL.